These 27 T cell receptor beta chains share one sample of origin, sequenced in a study of cytomegalovirus exposure and HLA in healthy donors. 60 Vbeta and 13 Jbeta primers were used in PCR. Data came from immunoSEQ multiplex PCR; TCRdb stores just in-frame clones and leaves some out. The sample contains some 150,000 clones, 75% to 80% of which appear only once. Sequencing used PBMCs. The receptor source for this set is a man aged 35-49 years in good health and CMV-seropositive.

V usage is TRBV28 and J usage is TRBJ2-1, with D tentatively TRBD2 (5 bases). Deletions cut 2 bases from V and 9 bases from J, with 17 bases between. The CDR3 has 15 amino acids. Germline CDR1 is MDHEN and CDR2 is SYDVKM. The CDR3 sequence: CASSLVGSRSSEQFF. CDR3 coding DNA: TGTGCCAGCAGTTTAGTTGGGAGTCGGTCTAGTGAGCAGTTCTTC. Full variable domain (outside the CDR3, taken from reference TRBV28 and TRBJ2-1): DVKVTQSSRYLVKRTGEKVFLECVQDMDHENMFWYRQDPGLGLRLIYFSYDVKMKEKGDIPEGYSVSREKKERFSLILESASTNQTSMYLCASSLVGSRSSEQFFGPGTRLTVL.

The chain uses TRBV7-6 and TRBJ1-5; D remains ambiguous. CDR1 is SGHVS and CDR2 is FNYEAQ in the germline V gene. The CDR3 sequence is 15 residues long. V was shortened by 0 bases and J by 4 bases, with 10 bases between the two germline ends. CDR3 in DNA: TGTGCCAGCAGCTTAGCGGCAGATCGTAATCAGCCCCAGCATTTT. This translates into CASSLAADRNQPQHF.

This chain joins TRBV19 and TRBJ1-6; D gene unclear. Trimming shortened V by 7 bases and J by 0 bases, and 13 bases separated the two germline ends. The germline CDR1 and CDR2 sequences are LNHDA and SQIVND (reference sequence). The CDR3 length is 16 residues. DNA of the CDR3: TGTGCCAGTAAGGACTCCCCGAGCTCCTATAATTCACCCCTCCACTTT. Amino acid sequence: CASKDSPSSYNSPLHF.

The chain joins TRBV27 to TRBJ2-1; D ambiguous. V was cut by 2 bases and J by 2 bases, with 7 bases left in between. The CDR3 covers 14 residues. Germline lookup yields CDR1 MNHEY and CDR2 SMNVEV (reference sequence). The CDR3 is CASSLPNTYNEQFF. DNA of the CDR3: TGTGCCAGCAGTTTACCCAACACCTACAATGAGCAGTTCTTC.

The count of this clone is one. The V gene is TRBV19, the J gene TRBJ1-2; weak D call: TRBD1 (5 bases). Trimming shortened V by 1 base and J by 1 base, and 10 bases separated the two germline ends. The CDR3 contains 15 residues. The V gene's germline CDR1 is LNHDA and CDR2 SQIVND (reference sequence). This CDR3 is CASSIVNQGNYGYTF. In DNA, the CDR3 is TGTGCCAGTAGTATAGTAAACCAGGGTAACTATGGCTACACCTTC.

This chain joins TRBV6-1 and TRBJ1-2; TRBD1 agrees at 7 bases. This CDR3 region has 13 residues. The J segment lost 8 bases and the V segment lost 5 bases, leaving 8 bases of the junction unmatched. Germline CDR1 and CDR2: MNHNS and SASEGT. This CDR3 is CASSKMQGVGYTF. The CDR3, as DNA: TGTGCCAGCAGTAAAATGCAGGGGGTCGGCTACACCTTC.

The chain has TRBV5-6 and TRBJ2-1, with 9 bases identical to TRBD2. V lost 0 bases and J lost 13; bases outside the gene matches: 5. Germline CDR1 and CDR2: SGHDT and YYEEEE. The CDR3 consists of 13 residues. The CDR3 is CASSLAGLATQFF. CDR3 coding DNA: TGTGCCAGCAGCTTGGCCGGACTAGCGACCCAGTTCTTC.

The chain has TRBV11-2 and TRBJ2-1; no definite D call. V lost 1 base and J 7 bases, leaving 11 bases between the germline ends. From germline, CDR1 is SGHAT and CDR2 FQNNGV. The CDR3 spans 14 residues. In DNA, the CDR3 is TGTGCCAGCAGCTTAGTTGGCCCCCCAAATGAGCAGTTCTTC. It is translated as CASSLVGPPNEQFF. Filled out from reference TRBV11-2 and TRBJ2-1, the complete variable domain reads EAGVAQSPRYKIIEKRQSVAFWCNPISGHATLYWYQQILGQGPKLLIQFQNNGVVDDSQLPKDRFSAERLKGVDSTLKIQPAKLEDSAVYLCASSLVGPPNEQFFGPGTRLTVL.

The genes are TRBV30 and TRBJ1-4, with D possibly being TRBD1 (5 bases). V dropped 1 base and J dropped 7 bases, with 13 bases sitting between them. This CDR3 has 14 amino acids. From germline, CDR1 is GTSNPN and CDR2 SVGIG (reference sequence). The CDR3 sequence: CAWSGTAGFEKLFF. CDR3 nucleotide sequence: TGTGCCTGGAGTGGTACGGCAGGGTTTGAAAAACTGTTTTTT.

The chain combines TRBV7-9 with TRBJ2-5; D is ambiguous. CDR3 size: 12 residues. Trimming removed 4 bases from V and 0 bases from J, with 3 bases in between. CDR1 is SEHNR and CDR2 is FQNEAQ in the germline V gene (reference sequence). CDR3 sequence reads: CASSSYQETQYF. Written as DNA, the CDR3 is TGTGCCAGCAGCTCGTACCAAGAGACCCAGTACTTC.

This rearrangement joins TRBV5-1 to TRBJ2-1; 8 nucleotides agree with TRBD2. There are 15 residues in the CDR3. J gave up 5 bases and V 0 bases, and 4 bases lay outside the gene matches. Germline loops: CDR1 SGHRS, CDR2 YFSETQ. CDR3 in amino acids: CASSLAGRGDNEQFF. The CDR3 nucleotides are TGCGCCAGCAGCTTGGCGGGGCGGGGGGACAATGAGCAGTTCTTC.

The chain combines TRBV5-1 with TRBJ1-1; D possibly corresponds to TRBD1 (6 bases). The V gene's germline CDR1 is SGHRS and CDR2 YFSETQ. This CDR3 contains 14 residues. Trimming cost V 4 bases and J 1 base, with 11 bases left between them. CDR3 sequence (DNA): TGCGCCAGCAGCCCCCGGACAGAGAACACTGAAGCTTTCTTT. Protein: CASSPRTENTEAFF.

The rearrangement links TRBV18 to TRBJ2-7, with D unclear. This CDR3 region has 14 residues. From germline, CDR1 is KGHSH and CDR2 LQKENI. With 1 base removed from V and 5 bases from J, the gap between germline ends came to 12 bases. CDR3 loop: CASSPLPTMDEQYF. The CDR3 DNA sequence: TGTGCCAGCTCACCACTACCCACTATGGACGAGCAGTACTTC.

The chain combines TRBV19 with TRBJ1-1, with 11 bases lining up with TRBD1. This CDR3 contains 14 residues. CDR1 LNHDA and CDR2 SQIVND come from the germline V gene (reference sequence). V shed 5 bases, J shed 4 bases, and the junction held 3 bases outside the gene matches. CDR3 sequence reads: CASSEGTGGTEAFF. The DNA of the CDR3 is TGTGCCAGTAGTGAAGGGACAGGGGGCACTGAAGCTTTCTTT.

The rearrangement links TRBV28 to TRBJ2-2; unclear D gene. The CDR3 loop spans 12 amino acids. CDR1 and CDR2 (germline): MDHEN, SYDVKM. V was pared by 7 bases and J by 3 bases, with 6 bases between. For the CDR3, the DNA is TGTGCCAGCACCTACCACACCGGGGAGCTGTTTTTT. Translation: CASTYHTGELFF.

The chain employs TRBV25-1 and TRBJ2-5; 7 bases align to TRBD2. CDR3 length equals 12 residues. J gave up 5 bases and V 6 bases, and 3 bases lay outside the gene matches. The germline gives CDR1 MGHDK, CDR2 SYGVNS. The CDR3 DNA sequence: TGTGCCAGCAGGAGGGGAGGGGAGACCCAGTACTTC. Amino acid sequence: CASRRGGETQYF.

The V gene is TRBV6-5, the J gene TRBJ1-1; tentatively, D is TRBD1 (6 bases). Trimming removed 6 bases at V and 1 base at J, with 9 bases between. Per the germline V gene, CDR1 is MNHEY and CDR2 is SVGAGI. The CDR3 has 13 amino acids. As DNA, the CDR3 is TGTGCCAGCAGGATACAGGGGAACACTGAAGCTTTCTTT. This sequence encodes CASRIQGNTEAFF.

V is TRBV11-2 and J is TRBJ1-1; D is possibly TRBD1 (5 bases). The V gene lost 5 bases and the J gene lost 3 bases, with 13 bases spanning the gap. Looked up from germline, CDR1 is SGHAT and CDR2 is FQNNGV. This CDR3 has 14 residues. The CDR3 region is CASSPRVKDTEAFF. The DNA for the CDR3 is TGTGCCAGCAGCCCCAGGGTTAAGGACACTGAAGCTTTCTTT.

The CDR3 region is CASTPHSPGTEAFF. The DNA of the CDR3 is TGCGCCAGCACTCCCCACTCACCAGGCACTGAAGCTTTCTTT. The chain links TRBV5-1 to TRBJ1-1; unclear D gene. Deletions cut 6 bases from V and 4 bases from J, with 16 bases between. The CDR3 totals 14 residues. Germline CDR1 is SGHRS and CDR2 is YFSETQ.

The chain has TRBV5-6 and TRBJ1-6, with 9 positions matching TRBD1. There are 13 residues in the CDR3. Germline loops: CDR1 SGHDT, CDR2 YYEEEE. Trimming removed 5 bases from V and 11 bases from J; junction bases left unmatched: 5. CDR3 sequence (DNA): TGTGCCAGCAGTCCGGGACAGGGACCACCCCTCCACTTT. This translates into CASSPGQGPPLHF.

This clone appeared once. The chain joins TRBV5-1 to TRBJ1-1, with D possibly being TRBD1 (5 bases). CDR1 SGHRS and CDR2 YFSETQ come from the germline V gene. The CDR3 runs to 14 residues. V gave up 5 bases and J gave up 1 base, with 12 bases separating them. The CDR3 DNA sequence: TGCGCCAGCAGGACGCAGGGCCAGAACACTGAAGCTTTCTTT. Its protein is CASRTQGQNTEAFF.

The rearrangement joins TRBV18 to TRBJ2-7; 15 bases are shared with TRBD2. V gave up 5 bases and J gave up 6 bases; unmatched junction bases: 5. CDR3 length: 15 amino acids. CDR1 is KGHSH, CDR2 LQKENI, per germline. CDR3 sequence (DNA): TGTGCCAGCTCATCCCCGGGACTAGCGGGAGGCGAGCAGTACTTC. Amino acids: CASSSPGLAGGEQYF.

The chain has TRBV5-1 and TRBJ2-1; maybe TRBD1 (5 bases). Trimming took off 0 bases at V and 10 bases at J, with 17 bases between the two ends. CDR3 length: 15 residues. From germline, CDR1 is SGHRS and CDR2 YFSETQ. The chain's CDR3 is CASSLEGAPEVEQFF. The CDR3 nucleotides read TGCGCCAGCAGCTTGGAAGGGGCACCTGAGGTAGAGCAGTTCTTC.

The genes are TRBV5-1 and TRBJ1-1; no clear D gene. The CDR3 is 12 residues long. The ends were cut back, 2 bases at V and 1 base at J, with 3 bases in the middle. CDR1 and CDR2 (germline): SGHRS, YFSETQ. CDR3: CASSLQNTEAFF. CDR3 nucleotide sequence: TGCGCCAGCAGCTTACAGAACACTGAAGCTTTCTTT.

This chain links TRBV19 with TRBJ2-7; possibly TRBD2 for D (6 bases). V dropped 0 bases and J dropped 8 bases, with 14 bases sitting between them. The CDR3 extends over 14 amino acids. Per the germline V gene, CDR1 is LNHDA and CDR2 is SQIVND (reference sequence). Written as DNA, the CDR3 is TGTGCCAGTAGTATAGAAGGAGGGAATGGAAAGCAGTACTTC. Its translation is CASSIEGGNGKQYF.

CDR3 in amino acids: CASSQSDGSSGNTIYF. DNA of the CDR3: TGCGCCAGCAGTCAATCTGACGGGAGCTCTGGAAACACCATATATTTT. The rearrangement links TRBV23-1 to TRBJ1-3; D is unresolved. TRBV23-1 is designated an ORF whose function remains uncertain. V gave up 0 bases and J gave up 0 bases, with 9 bases separating them. There are 16 residues in the CDR3.

The chain links TRBV11-2 to TRBJ2-5; TRBD1 aligns across 12 bases. Trimming removed 5 bases from V and 5 bases from J; junction bases left unmatched: 9. There are 16 residues in the CDR3. Looked up from germline, CDR1 is SGHAT and CDR2 is FQNNGV. The CDR3 protein is CASSPLGTGGRETQYF. In DNA form, the CDR3 reads TGTGCCAGCAGCCCCCTGGGGACAGGGGGCAGGGAGACCCAGTACTTC.